A selection of T cell receptor beta chains follows, all from one sample in a study of CD8+ T cells in alopecia areata. The repertoire was sequenced with immunoSEQ multiplex PCR; TCRdb's copy has only in-frame clones and lacks some. The table has some 240,000 clones, about 57% seen once. Here the sequenced sample was CD4+ T cells sorted from blood, taken at week 4, from a patient treated with tofacitinib. These receptors originate from a human donor with alopecia areata. Both conserved end residues are part of each CDR3. D genes are given only for firm matches. Part of the rows lack a size; the others show once, few, many or a class for expanded clones.

V gene,D gene,clone size,J gene,CDR3 DNA,CDR3 protein
TRBV28,NA,NA,TRBJ1-2,TGTGCCAGCAGGGAGGGGTTACTAAACTATGGCTACACCTTC,CASREGLLNYGYTF
TRBV30,TRBD2,NA,TRBJ2-5,TGTGCCTGGGCGCGGGGGGAGACCCAGTACTTC,CAWARGETQYF
TRBV29-1,NA,NA,TRBJ2-5,TGCAGCGTTGTTCAGGGGATGGAGACCCAGTACTTC,CSVVQGMETQYF
TRBV10-2,NA,once,TRBJ1-5,TGCGCCAGCAGTGAATTCGGGGGTCAGCCCCAGCATTTT,CASSEFGGQPQHF
TRBV29-1,NA,NA,TRBJ1-4,TGCAGCGTTGCTAGGGGAGGGATAGATGAAAAACTGTTTTTT,CSVARGGIDEKLFF
TRBV29-1,NA,NA,TRBJ2-5,TGCAGCGTTGAAGATCGCGGCGGGGTGGAGACCCAGTACTTC,CSVEDRGGVETQYF
TRBV4-3,TRBD2,NA,TRBJ2-5,TGCGCCAGCAGCCAAGATCTAGCGGGGGGGCTACGAGAGACCCAGTACTTC,CASSQDLAGGLRETQYF
TRBV5-5,NA,few,TRBJ2-1,TGTGCCAGCAGCCGGAATAACAATGAGCAGTTCTTC,CASSRNNNEQFF
TRBV30,TRBD1,NA,TRBJ1-1,TGTGCCTGGAGTGTAACAGGGGTTGAAGCTTTCTTT,CAWSVTGVEAFF
TRBV19,TRBD1,many,TRBJ1-1,TGTGCCAGTAGTATCGGGACAGGGAGGACTGAAGCTTTCTTT,CASSIGTGRTEAFF
TRBV4-1,NA,NA,TRBJ2-3,TGCGCCAGCAGCCAAGGGGGGGCCAACCCCACAGATACGCAGTATTTT,CASSQGGANPTDTQYF
TRBV4-3,TRBD1,few,TRBJ1-2,TGCGCCAGCAGCCACGGACAGGGGGGAGGCTACACCTTC,CASSHGQGGGYTF
TRBV7-2,NA,NA,TRBJ1-2,TGTGCCAGCAGCATTAGGACGGAGGGCTACACCTTC,CASSIRTEGYTF
TRBV29-1,NA,once,TRBJ2-7,TGCAGCGTTGACTCCAACTCACCTGGGGGGGAGCAGTACTTC,CSVDSNSPGGEQYF
TRBV29-1,TRBD1,NA,TRBJ1-2,TGCAGCGGTAGACAGGGCTATGGCTACACCTTC,CSGRQGYGYTF
TRBV15,NA,NA,TRBJ2-7,TGTGCCACCAGCATAGTAGCCAGGGGCACCCCCACCTACGAGCAGTACTTC,CATSIVARGTPTYEQYF
TRBV30,NA,NA,TRBJ1-2,TGTGCCTGGAGTGTAAACGGGCCCGCTTATGGCTACACCTTC,CAWSVNGPAYGYTF
TRBV11-2,NA,NA,TRBJ2-5,TGTGCCAGCAGCTTAGGTAGCGGAGAGACCCAGTACTTC,CASSLGSGETQYF
TRBV30,TRBD1,NA,TRBJ2-1,TGTGCTGCGACAGGGGGCTACAATGAGCAGTTCTTC,CAATGGYNEQFF
TRBV15,NA,few,TRBJ2-7,TGTGCCACCAGCCTCGGGACCTCCTACGAGCAGTACTTC,CATSLGTSYEQYF
TRBV29-1,NA,NA,TRBJ1-1,TGCAGCGTACCGGGGAGGGCTGAAGCTTTCTTT,CSVPGRAEAFF
TRBV30,NA,NA,TRBJ2-7,TGTGCCTGGAGCCTTAGCGAATACTACGAGCAGTACTTC,CAWSLSEYYEQYF